The 2 T cell receptor beta chains in this list originate from one sample, sequenced in a study of shared clonotypes between healthy human individuals. Assay used: immunoSEQ multiplex PCR; TCRdb lists only in-frame clones, some missing. There are about 2 million clones in the sample; approximately 95% occur only once, and around 1.1% lies in the top ten. Naive CD8 isolation took CD45RO-negative cells positively selected for CCR7 and excluded terminally differentiated effector memory CD45RA+ cells. Sequenced material: naive CD8+ T cells sorted from blood. The receptors stem from a man in his late teens or twenties in good health.

The chain combines TRBV6-5 with TRBJ1-5, with D unclear. This CDR3 comprises 13 residues. Germline lookup yields CDR1 MNHEY and CDR2 SVGAGI. Trimming stripped 5 bases from V and 6 bases from J, with 11 bases between. The DNA of the CDR3 is TGTGCCAGCAGTGAGGAGATGGGTCAGCCCCAGCATTTT. Translation gives CASSEEMGQPQHF.

This clone was observed a single time. This sequence joins TRBV5-1 and TRBJ2-1, with 13 bases fitting TRBD2. The CDR3 is 17 amino acids. V lost 4 bases, J lost 0 bases, and 4 bases stayed unmatched. The V gene's germline CDR1 is SGHRS and CDR2 YFSETQ. CDR3 sequence: CASSHRTSGGSYNEQFF. The CDR3 DNA is TGCGCCAGCAGCCACAGGACTAGCGGGGGCTCCTACAATGAGCAGTTCTTC.